Listed below are T cell receptor beta chains from one sample, sequenced in a study of early T cells in non-severe SARS-CoV-2 infection. MiXCR was run by TCRdb on the 5' RACE reads, yielding one entry per CDR3 protein. The sample contains fewer than 75,000 distinct CDR3 sequences, more than 15% of which appear only once. The sequences come from whole blood, collected at baseline. Source of these receptors: an adult who was a healthcare worker with PCR-confirmed SARS-CoV-2 infection or an uninfected control (not recorded which). The CDR3 runs from the conserved cysteine through the conserved F or W. The D gene is left open where the match is weak. Some rows have no size entry. The others give once, few or many, or a class for an expanded clone.

few	TRBJ2-7	TRBV19	TRBD1	TGTGCCAGTAGTATAGACTGGACAGGCTCCTCCTACGAGCAGTACTTC	CASSIDWTGSSYEQYF
few	TRBJ1-5	TRBV28	NA	TGTGCCAGCGGAAGCGGGGCGGGTCAGCCCCAGCATTTT	CASGSGAGQPQHF
few	TRBJ1-6	TRBV28	NA	TGTGCCAGCTCAGCCGGGGGCGACGGAGATTCACCCCTCCACTTT	CASSAGGDGDSPLHF
NA	TRBJ2-4	TRBV10-3	NA	TGTGCCATCAGTGATGTGGGGACCGCGCTGGAAAACATTCAGTACTTC	CAISDVGTALENIQYF
NA	TRBJ2-3	TRBV7-9	TRBD2	TGTGCCAGCAGCCAGTACCCTGGGACTAGCGGGCCTAGCACAGATACGCAGTATTTT	CASSQYPGTSGPSTDTQYF
NA	TRBJ2-7	TRBV7-9	NA	TGTGCCAGCAGCCCCGATAAGCCGCCCTACGAGCAGTACTTC	CASSPDKPPYEQYF
NA	TRBJ1-5	TRBV10-2	NA	TGCGCCAGCAGTGATTCCGAAGGACAGCCCCAGCATTTT	CASSDSEGQPQHF
NA	TRBJ2-1	TRBV6-5	TRBD2	TGTGCCAGCAGTTACTCGTATGGGACTAGCGGGGGTTTAGGTGAGCAGTTCTTC	CASSYSYGTSGGLGEQFF
few	TRBJ1-4	TRBV20-1	TRBD1	TGCAGTGCTAGGGACAGGGGGCGCCTAAATGAAAAACTGTTTTTT	CSARDRGRLNEKLFF
few	TRBJ2-6	TRBV12-3/TRBV12-4	NA	TGTGCCAGCAGCCATTCTGGGGCCAACGTCCTGACTTTC	CASSHSGANVLTF
few	TRBJ2-1	TRBV4-3	TRBD1	TGCGCCAGCAGCCATTCCAGGGGGCGGGACAATGAGCAGTTCTTC	CASSHSRGRDNEQFF
NA	TRBJ2-1	TRBV12-3/TRBV12-4	NA	TGTGCCAGCAGTTTCGGGCCGGCGAATGAGCAGTTCTTC	CASSFGPANEQFF
NA	TRBJ1-5	TRBV20-1	TRBD1	TGCAGTGCACAAGGGACAGGCAGACACCACGGCAATCAGCCCCAGCATTTT	CSAQGTGRHHGNQPQHF
few	TRBJ1-5	TRBV21-1	NA	TGTGCCAGCAGCGTACGATCGCCGGGCAATCAGCCCCAGCATTTT	CASSVRSPGNQPQHF
many	TRBJ1-4	TRBV29-1	NA	TGCAGCGCCGATGCCGGGGGGCCAAAACTGTTTTTT	CSADAGGPKLFF
few	TRBJ1-6	TRBV12-3/TRBV12-4	TRBD1	TGTGCCAGCAATTCCGGGACAGGGAATTCACCCCTCCACTTT	CASNSGTGNSPLHF
NA	TRBJ2-5	TRBV4-1	NA	TGCGCCAGCAGCCTGCGGAGGGTTCAAGAGACCCAGTACTTC	CASSLRRVQETQYF
few	TRBJ2-7	TRBV29-1	TRBD2	TGCAGCGCTGAGACATTATCTAGCGGGGGGGCCTTGTACGAGCAGTACTTC	CSAETLSSGGALYEQYF
NA	TRBJ2-7	TRBV24-1	NA	TGTGCCACCAGTGCCGGTAGCGGCTACGAGCAGTACTTC	CATSAGSGYEQYF
NA	TRBJ2-7	TRBV28	TRBD2	TGTGCCAGCAATGCGGGGGGGAGTTTCTACGAGCAGTACTTC	CASNAGGSFYEQYF
few	TRBJ1-1	TRBV29-1	NA	TGCAGCGTTCTACTGCCCAACACTGAAGCTTTCTTT	CSVLLPNTEAFF
NA	TRBJ1-6	TRBV5-1	TRBD1	TGCGCCAGCAGCTATTCCCGGGACAGCTATAATTCACCCCTCCACTTT	CASSYSRDSYNSPLHF
few	TRBJ1-5	TRBV6-5	NA	TGTGCCAGCAGTCCGCGATGGTTCGGGACGGAGAATCAGCCCCAGCATTTT	CASSPRWFGTENQPQHF
NA	TRBJ2-7	TRBV7-9	NA	TGTGCCAGCAGCAACGAGGGTTACGAGCAGTACTTC	CASSNEGYEQYF
NA	TRBJ2-3	TRBV18	TRBD2	TGTGCCAGCTCACCACTGGCGACTAGCGGGGGCACAGATACGCAGTATTTT	CASSPLATSGGTDTQYF
few	TRBJ2-3	TRBV10-3	TRBD2	TGTGCCATCAGCTTGGGACTAGCGTTGGATACGCAGTATTTT	CAISLGLALDTQYF
NA	TRBJ1-1	TRBV27	TRBD1	TGTGCCAGCAGAGCCTCGGGACAGGCGAACACTGAAGCTTTCTTT	CASRASGQANTEAFF
NA	TRBJ2-7	TRBV30	NA	TGTGCCTGGAGTCGCGCCGTTGGCCTCGGCGAGCAGTACTTC	CAWSRAVGLGEQYF
many	TRBJ2-2	TRBV24-1	TRBD1	TGTGCCACCAGTGATTGGGGACAGACGAACACCGGGGAGCTGTTTTTT	CATSDWGQTNTGELFF
few	TRBJ2-7	TRBV19	NA	TGTGCCAGTAGTCCGCGTCGGGGGATCGGCTACGAGCAGTACTTC	CASSPRRGIGYEQYF
few	TRBJ2-1	TRBV4-3	NA	TGCGCCAGCAGCCGATCGGGAGGGGGCTATGAGCAGTTCTTC	CASSRSGGGYEQFF
NA	TRBJ2-5	TRBV29-1	TRBD1	TGCAGCGTTGTGGGACAGATCTTGGAGACCCAGTACTTC	CSVVGQILETQYF
NA	TRBJ2-2	TRBV29-1	NA	TGCAGCACCTTGCCGGGCACCGGGGAGCTGTTTTTT	CSTLPGTGELFF
NA	TRBJ2-2	TRBV12-3/TRBV12-4	TRBD1	TGTGCCAGCAGTTCTAGGACAGGGGGCATAAACACCGTGGAGCTGTTTTTT	CASSSRTGGINTVELFF
many	TRBJ2-7	TRBV19	TRBD2	TGTGCCGTTAAGACCGGGACTAGCGCCCACGAGCAGTACTTC	CAVKTGTSAHEQYF
NA	TRBJ2-4	TRBV11-1	NA	TGTGCCAGCAGCTTAGCGCCTGGCAAACTAGCCAAAAACATTCAGTACTTC	CASSLAPGKLAKNIQYF
few	TRBJ1-6	TRBV18	NA	TGTGCCAGCTCAACGGTTAATTCACCCCTCCACTTT	CASSTVNSPLHF
NA	TRBJ2-2	TRBV28	NA	TGTGCCAGCAGCCCGGGACACAACACCGGGGAGCTGTTTTTT	CASSPGHNTGELFF
NA	TRBJ2-3	TRBV19	NA	TGTGCCAGTAGTGGGGCAGGCGTCCGGGACGGAACAGATACGCAGTATTTT	CASSGAGVRDGTDTQYF
NA	TRBJ2-1	TRBV6-1	NA	TGTGCCAGCAGTGACTCCCGTACGAGGCCCCGGAATTTCTTC	CASSDSRTRPRNFF
NA	TRBJ1-6	TRBV20-1	NA	TGCAGTGCTAGAGTGGGGCAGGAAGATTCACCCCTCCACTTT	CSARVGQEDSPLHF
NA	TRBJ1-6	TRBV2	NA	TGTGCCAGCAGTCTACAGGACTTTAAGGAGTCACCCCTCCACTTT	CASSLQDFKESPLHF
medium-sized	TRBJ2-3	TRBV7-9	NA	TGTGCCAGCAGCTTCCCTTCACGAGATACGCAGTATTTT	CASSFPSRDTQYF
few	TRBJ1-5	TRBV20-1	TRBD1	TGCAGTGCTAGAGATGCTACAGGGGGATATAGCAATCAGCCCCAGCATTTT	CSARDATGGYSNQPQHF
few	TRBJ2-2	TRBV19	TRBD1	TGTGCCAGTAGTGCCCGGGACAGGGACGCCGGGGAGCTGTTTTTT	CASSARDRDAGELFF
NA	TRBJ1-1	TRBV5-6	NA	TGTGCCAGCAGCTTTGGGACGGGAACCGAAGCTTTCTTT	CASSFGTGTEAFF
NA	TRBJ2-2	TRBV11-2	TRBD2	TGTGCCAGCAGCTCCGGGGGGTTAAACACCGGGGAGCTGTTTTTT	CASSSGGLNTGELFF
NA	TRBJ2-2	TRBV5-1	NA	TGCGCCAGCAGCTTGGGGACAGCGGGCACCGGGGAGCTGTTTTTT	CASSLGTAGTGELFF
few	TRBJ1-4	TRBV18	TRBD1	TGTGCCAGCTCACCTGACAGGGGAACTAATGAAAAACTGTTTTTT	CASSPDRGTNEKLFF
NA	TRBJ2-3	TRBV10-3	TRBD1	TGTGCCATCAGTGCCCGGACAGGGGATACGCAGTATTTT	CAISARTGDTQYF
NA	TRBJ2-6	TRBV6-2/TRBV6-3	NA	TGTGCCAGCAGGCTACAGGCTGGGGCCAACGTCCTGACTTTC	CASRLQAGANVLTF
NA	TRBJ2-2	TRBV27	NA	TGTGCCAGCAGACTAACCGGGCGGCGGGAGCTGTTTTTT	CASRLTGRRELFF
few	TRBJ2-1	TRBV29-1	TRBD2	TGCAGCGTTGAACCGGCGGGAGGGCCGTCCAGTGAGCAGTTCTTC	CSVEPAGGPSSEQFF
NA	TRBJ1-1	TRBV3-1	NA	TGTGCCAGCAACTTGGGACCGAACACTGAAGCTTTCTTT	CASNLGPNTEAFF
many	TRBJ2-6	TRBV6-2/TRBV6-3	NA	TGTGCCAGCAGTTACTCAACCTCTGGGGCCAACGTCCTGACTTTC	CASSYSTSGANVLTF
NA	TRBJ2-5	TRBV20-1	TRBD2	TGCAGTGCTGGAGGGACTAGCGGAGAGACCCAGTACTTC	CSAGGTSGETQYF
many	TRBJ2-7	TRBV14	TRBD1	TGTGCCAGCAGCCGTCCCGGGACAGGGAACTACGAGCAGTACTTC	CASSRPGTGNYEQYF
few	TRBJ1-1	TRBV6-5	NA	TGTGCCAGCAGCCCCCCCGAGGGGACTGAAGCTTTCTTT	CASSPPEGTEAFF
few	TRBJ2-3	TRBV5-5	NA	TGTGTCAGCAGCATCCGAATAGATACGCAGTATTTT	CVSSIRIDTQYF